Presented here are 22 T cell receptor beta chains from one specimen sequenced in a study of beta chain features in type 1 diabetes. Expressed TCRB transcripts were sequenced, since all the RNA that had been isolated was reverse transcribed. The data were produced by immunoSEQ multiplex PCR, yet TCRdb's version contains in-frame clones alone and is incomplete. The data show over 500,000 clones, around a sixth seen once. Sequencing was carried out using naive CD4+ T cells from blood. The receptors derive from a man between 18 and 29 years old in good health.

In its sample, this clone was seen a few times. V gene TRBV20-1 combines with J gene TRBJ2-7, with D hard to call. Trimming took 5 bases from V and 6 from J, leaving 5 bases between them. The CDR3 contains 9 residues. Germline CDR1 is DFQATT and CDR2 is SNEGSKA (reference sequence). CDR3 region: CSASTEQYF. As DNA, the CDR3 is TGCAGTGCTTCCACCGAGCAGTACTTC.

This clone was recorded a few times. The chain employs TRBV7-9 and TRBJ2-7; no firm D call. The CDR3 has 14 residues. Trimming removed 1 base from V and 3 bases from J, with 10 bases in between. Germline assignment: CDR1 SEHNR and CDR2 FQNEAQ (reference sequence). CDR3 residues: CASSLDSSRYEQYF. For the CDR3, the DNA is TGTGCCAGCAGCTTAGACTCCAGCCGCTACGAGCAGTACTTC. Looking up the rest from reference TRBV7-9 and TRBJ2-7 gives the full variable domain: DTGVSQNPRHKITKRGQNVTFRCDPISEHNRLYWYRQTLGQGPEFLTYFQNEAQLEKSRLLSDRFSAERPKGSFSTLEIQRTEQGDSAMYLCASSLDSSRYEQYFGPGTRLTVT.

This clone turned up a few times. The chain combines TRBV7-2 with TRBJ2-3, with TRBD2 matching over 11 bases. Germline V gene sequence: CDR1 SGHTA, CDR2 FQGNSA. Trimming at V came to 5 bases and at J to 5 bases, leaving 12 bases not matched to a gene. CDR3 length: 17 residues. The CDR3 nucleotides are TGTGCCAGCAGCATCTTCCCGGGACTAGCGGACCGAGATACGCAGTATTTT. It specifies CASSIFPGLADRDTQYF.

This clone was detected only a few times. The V gene is TRBV5-1, the J gene TRBJ2-1, with 15 bases lining up with TRBD2. The ends lost 4 bases at V and 0 bases at J; junction bases unmatched: 11. CDR1 and CDR2 from the germline V gene are SGHRS and YFSETQ. The CDR3 is 20 residues long. The CDR3 loop reads CASSTPGLAGGDISYNEQFF. The CDR3 nucleotides are TGCGCCAGCAGCACCCCGGGACTAGCGGGAGGCGATATCTCCTACAATGAGCAGTTCTTC.

V gene TRBV27 combines with J gene TRBJ1-2, with a weak D call TRBD1 (5 bases). CDR1 and CDR2 (germline): MNHEY, SMNVEV (reference sequence). V was pared by 2 bases and J by 8 bases, with 12 bases between. CDR3 length equals 13 residues. CDR3 sequence reads: CASSLQGTKGYTF. DNA for the CDR3: TGTGCCAGCAGTTTACAGGGTACTAAGGGCTACACCTTC.

The CDR3 region has the DNA TGTGCCAGCAGTTTCAACCAGGGGGAGACCCAGTACTTC. This encodes CASSFNQGETQYF. The chain links TRBV7-3 to TRBJ2-5; D might be TRBD1 (6 bases). V lost 6 bases, J lost 5 bases, and 13 bases lay in between. The CDR3 length is 13 residues. Germline V lookup: CDR1 SGHTA, CDR2 FQGTGA.

This clone turned up a few times. This chain joins TRBV4-2 and TRBJ2-1, with 8 bases fitting TRBD2. V trimming: 1 base; J trimming: 2 bases; junction bases outside the gene matches: 7. This CDR3 has 17 residues. Germline V gene lookup returns CDR1 LGHNA and CDR2 YNFKEQ. This CDR3 reads CASSQGGRGAPYNEQFF. In nucleotides, the CDR3 is TGTGCCAGCAGCCAAGGAGGGCGGGGGGCCCCCTACAATGAGCAGTTCTTC.

This clone turned up a few times. The chain employs TRBV7-3 and TRBJ1-1; D is uncertain. The germline gives CDR1 SGHTA, CDR2 FQGTGA. V lost 1 base and J lost 5, with 8 bases in between. The CDR3 spans 13 residues. CDR3 sequence reads: CASSLKGRTEAFF. The CDR3 coding sequence is TGTGCCAGCAGCTTAAAGGGTCGTACTGAAGCTTTCTTT.

This clone was seen a few times. The gene calls are TRBV5-5 and TRBJ2-5; D may match TRBD1 or TRBD2 (5 bases each). There are 15 residues in the CDR3. The V end was cut by 3 bases, the J end by 5 bases, with 17 bases between. Germline CDR1 SGHKS, CDR2 YYEKEE (reference sequence). Here the CDR3 reads CASSSGPETWETQYF. Here the CDR3 DNA reads TGTGCCAGCAGCTCGGGGCCGGAGACATGGGAGACCCAGTACTTC. The full variable domain, in which reference TRBV5-5 and TRBJ2-5 provide the parts outside the CDR3, is DAGVTQSPTHLIKTRGQQVTLRCSPISGHKSVSWYQQVLGQGPQFIFQYYEKEERGRGNFPDRFSARQFPNYSSELNVNALLLGDSALYLCASSSGPETWETQYFGPGTRLLVL.

This clone occurred once. J is TRBJ2-3 and V is TRBV11-3; 8 nucleotides agree with TRBD2. Germline CDR1 SGHNT, CDR2 YENEEA. The V and J ends lost 5 bases and 4 bases, in that order; junction bases with no gene match: 14. The CDR3 consists of 17 residues. The CDR3 sequence: CASSPSQRELGADTQYF. The CDR3 bases are TGTGCCAGCAGCCCGTCGCAGCGGGAGTTAGGGGCAGATACGCAGTATTTT.

This clone was seen only a few times. The chain joins TRBV29-1 to TRBJ2-7; TRBD1 matches at 9 bases. The germline CDR1 and CDR2 sequences are SQVTM and ANQGSEA. This CDR3 is 14 amino acids long. With V trimmed by 8 bases and J by 4 bases, 12 bases remained unmatched. CDR3 sequence (DNA): TGCAGCTCAACTGGGACAGGGAAGCGGTACGAGCAGTACTTC. Its protein is CSSTGTGKRYEQYF.

The chain uses TRBV7-3 and TRBJ2-7; 9 nucleotides agree with TRBD1. CDR1 is SGHTA and CDR2 is FQGTGA in the germline V gene. Germline trimming cut 5 bases from V and 2 bases from J; bases unmatched to any gene: 7. The CDR3 loop spans 15 amino acids. CDR3 protein: CASSPGQGLTYEQYF. The CDR3 DNA reads TGTGCCAGCAGCCCGGGACAGGGCCTCACCTACGAGCAGTACTTC.

The chain has TRBV18 and TRBJ2-4, with D possibly being TRBD1 or TRBD2 (5 bases each). CDR1 is KGHSH, CDR2 LQKENI, per germline. V dropped 3 bases and J dropped 0 bases, with 18 bases sitting between them. The CDR3 runs to 18 residues. The CDR3 DNA sequence: TGTGCCAGCTCACCGGAGCTTTGGGGACCCCTAGCCAAAAACATTCAGTACTTC. This sequence encodes CASSPELWGPLAKNIQYF.

The V and J genes are TRBV9 and TRBJ1-2; TRBD1 aligns across 7 bases. J gave up 4 bases and V 5 bases, and 11 bases lay outside the gene matches. The length of the CDR3 is 15 residues. Germline-derived CDR1 and CDR2 are SGDLS and YYNGEE. Here the CDR3 reads CASRGDRGDSYGYTF. In DNA, the CDR3 is TGTGCCAGCAGAGGAGACCGGGGGGACAGCTATGGCTACACCTTC.

The chain recombines TRBV30 with TRBJ2-4; no reliable D call. The V gene lost 0 bases and the J gene lost 8 bases, with 8 bases spanning the gap. The CDR3 extends over 12 amino acids. Germline V CDR1 and CDR2: GTSNPN, SVGIG (reference sequence). CDR3: CAWSVGGDIQYF. The CDR3 nucleotides read TGTGCCTGGAGTGTCGGTGGTGACATTCAGTACTTC.

V and J are TRBV29-1 and TRBJ2-7, with D uncertain. V was trimmed by 0 bases and J by 6 bases, leaving 12 bases between them. The CDR3 length is 13 residues. CDR1 SQVTM and CDR2 ANQGSEA come from the germline V gene. CDR3 nucleotides: TGCAGCGTTGAAGATTTGGGCGCTGGCGAGCAGTACTTC. Its translation is CSVEDLGAGEQYF.

The V gene is TRBV28, the J gene TRBJ1-1; TRBD1 is a possible D gene (5 bases). Trimming removed 7 bases at V and 2 bases at J, with 11 bases between. The CDR3 loop spans 13 amino acids. Germline loops: CDR1 MDHEN, CDR2 SYDVKM. CDR3 sequence reads: CASKRGLNTEAFF. The DNA of the CDR3 is TGTGCCAGCAAGAGGGGCCTAAACACTGAAGCTTTCTTT.

The chain has TRBV7-2 and TRBJ2-3; possible D gene TRBD2, 5 bases. CDR1 and CDR2 (germline): SGHTA, FQGNSA. V was clipped by 1 base and J by 7 bases, with 15 bases between them. The CDR3 consists of 15 residues. CDR3 region: CASSLEASGRNTQYF. The CDR3 DNA reads as TGTGCCAGCAGCTTAGAGGCTAGTGGGAGAAATACGCAGTATTTT.

The rearrangement links TRBV29-1 to TRBJ2-3; 9 positions agree with TRBD2. Germline CDR1 SQVTM, CDR2 ANQGSEA. Losses at the gene ends were 5 bases for V and 1 base for J; bases not matched to a gene: 4. The CDR3 runs 14 residues. This CDR3 reads CSVRAGGRTDTQYF. In DNA form, the CDR3 reads TGCAGCGTTCGAGCGGGAGGACGCACAGATACGCAGTATTTT.

This clone appeared a few times. This chain's CDR3 is CASSRHLEKQFF. The CDR3, as DNA: TGTGCCAGCAGTCGCCATCTGGAGAAGCAGTTCTTC. The V gene is TRBV6-6, the J gene TRBJ2-1; the D is unclear. The ends were cut back, 5 bases at V and 11 bases at J, with 13 bases in the middle. This CDR3 spans 12 amino acids. In germline, CDR1 is MNHNY, CDR2 SVGAGI (reference sequence).

This clone was seen only a few times. The chain has TRBV7-2 and TRBJ2-1, with 10 bases fitting TRBD1. The ends lost 7 bases at V and 7 bases at J; junction bases unmatched: 10. CDR1 and CDR2 (germline): SGHTA, FQGNSA. The CDR3 totals 15 residues. The CDR3 here is CASTPDRGRINEQFF. The CDR3 nucleotides read TGTGCCAGCACCCCAGACAGGGGGCGAATAAATGAGCAGTTCTTC. Combining the CDR3 with reference TRBV7-2 and TRBJ2-1 gives the whole variable domain GAGVSQSPSNKVTEKGKDVELRCDPISGHTALYWYRQSLGQGLEFLIYFQGNSAPDKSGLPSDRFSAERTGGSVSTLTIQRTQQEDSAVYLCASTPDRGRINEQFFGPGTRLTVL.

The chain joins TRBV9 to TRBJ2-7; 9 bases align to TRBD2. CDR1 and CDR2 from the germline V gene are SGDLS and YYNGEE. The trim removed 0 bases at V and 6 bases at J, leaving 4 bases unmatched. The CDR3 sequence is 14 residues long. CDR3 loop: CASSVGLAGIEQYF. CDR3 nucleotides: TGTGCCAGCAGCGTAGGCCTAGCGGGAATCGAGCAGTACTTC.